Below, 29 T cell receptor beta chains from the same sample are listed, as sequenced in a study of blood T cell repertoires in COVID-19. Some clones are missing from TCRdb's copy, which holds only in-frame ones; the method was immunoSEQ multiplex PCR. The table records 200,000 to 250,000 clones, roughly 83% of them present only once. Sequenced material: PBMCs or T cells enriched from blood (not recorded which). The receptors stem from a woman aged 45-65 years who had recovered from COVID-19.

J is TRBJ2-7 and V is TRBV15; D is perhaps TRBD2 (5 bases). Trimming left V 9 bases short and J 1 base short, with 16 bases between. Germline CDR1 reads LNHNV; CDR2 reads YYDKDF (reference sequence). CDR3 length: 14 amino acids. CDR3 residues: CATRGGPQSYEQYF. The CDR3, as DNA: TGTGCCACTCGTGGAGGTCCGCAATCCTACGAGCAGTACTTC.

This sequence joins TRBV19 and TRBJ2-7, with D possibly matching TRBD2 (5 bases). Per germline, CDR1 LNHDA and CDR2 SQIVND (reference sequence). The CDR3 totals 12 residues. V was clipped by 6 bases and J by 1 base, with 7 bases between them. The CDR3 here is CASRGGSYEQYF. The DNA of the CDR3 is TGTGCCAGTAGAGGAGGTTCCTACGAGCAGTACTTC.

This chain connects TRBV27 to TRBJ2-5, with 11 bases fitting TRBD2. After removal of 4 bases from V and 7 bases from J, the junction contained 8 bases not matched to a gene. This CDR3 is built from 15 residues. Germline V lookup: CDR1 MNHEY, CDR2 SMNVEV (reference sequence). The CDR3 here is CASSSLSGRAGTQYF. As DNA, the CDR3 is TGTGCCAGCAGTTCGCTTAGCGGGAGGGCCGGGACCCAGTACTTC.

The CDR3 is CASSQGGFSREKTYNEQFF. In DNA form, the CDR3 reads TGTGCCAGCAGCCAAGGAGGGTTCTCGCGGGAAAAAACTTACAATGAGCAGTTCTTC. The V call is TRBV3-1 (or the pseudogene TRBV3-2), the J call TRBJ2-1, with a tentative D call TRBD2 (6 bases). The CDR3 is 19 residues long. V lost 1 base and J 4 bases, leaving 23 bases between the germline ends. CDR1 is LGHDT and CDR2 is YNNKEL in the germline V gene (reference sequence).

This clone was detected only a few times. The CDR3 DNA is TGTGCCAGCAGCTTAGATATGGGGGGTGAGCAGTTCTTC. Its translation is CASSLDMGGEQFF. The J gene is TRBJ2-1, the V gene TRBV11-2; a possible D gene is TRBD2 (6 bases). V was cut by 0 bases and J by 9 bases, with 9 bases left in between. This CDR3 region has 13 residues. Germline CDR1 is SGHAT and CDR2 is FQNNGV.

This sequence joins TRBV7-9 and TRBJ1-2; weak D call: TRBD1 (5 bases). V lost 4 bases, J lost 6 bases, and 6 bases lay in between. The CDR3 contains 11 residues. The germline gives CDR1 SEHNR, CDR2 FQNEAQ (reference sequence). CDR3 sequence reads: CASSWGDGYTF. DNA for the CDR3: TGTGCCAGCAGCTGGGGGGATGGCTACACCTTC.

Only a few counts were recorded for this clone. This sequence joins TRBV29-1 and TRBJ1-2, with 9 bases that match TRBD1. The CDR3 totals 13 residues. Per the germline V gene, CDR1 is SQVTM and CDR2 is ANQGSEA. V dropped 7 bases and J dropped 4; count of bases not matched to a gene: 7. The CDR3 nucleotides read TGCAGCGCACCGGGACAGGGTGTCTATGGCTACACCTTC. This codes for CSAPGQGVYGYTF.

A single count supports this clone. The rearrangement links TRBV4-1 to TRBJ2-1, with D perhaps TRBD1 (6 bases). Deletions cut 3 bases from V and 5 bases from J, with 14 bases between. The germline CDR1 and CDR2 sequences are MGHRA and YSYEKL. This CDR3 spans 15 amino acids. The CDR3 region is CASSHNDRPHNEQFF. In DNA form, the CDR3 reads TGCGCCAGCAGCCACAATGACAGGCCACACAATGAGCAGTTCTTC.

This clone came up once. The genes are TRBV5-5 and TRBJ2-7; 8 nucleotides align to TRBD1. V lost 3 bases to trimming and J lost 4 bases; unmatched junction nucleotides: 9. Germline CDR1 reads SGHKS; CDR2 reads YYEKEE (reference sequence). The CDR3 loop spans 15 amino acids. CDR3 nucleotides: TGTGCCAGCAGCTCCCCGGGACAGGTTCTTTACGAGCAGTACTTC. Amino acids: CASSSPGQVLYEQYF.

This chain connects TRBV25-1 to TRBJ2-5, with a weak D call TRBD2 (6 bases). CDR3 size: 14 residues. In germline, CDR1 is MGHDK, CDR2 SYGVNS. V lost 7 bases and J 1 base, leaving 13 bases between the germline ends. DNA of the CDR3: TGTGCCAGCAAAACCTCGACTAGCCAAGAGACCCAGTACTTC. The encoded protein is CASKTSTSQETQYF.

The chain joins TRBV4-1 to TRBJ1-2; perhaps TRBD1 as D (6 bases). CDR3 length equals 14 residues. V was clipped by 2 bases and J by 8 bases, with 15 bases between them. Germline values: CDR1 MGHRA, CDR2 YSYEKL. The CDR3 loop is CASSQNNRDGGYTF. The CDR3 nucleotides read TGCGCCAGCAGCCAAAACAACAGGGACGGGGGCTACACCTTC.

This clone showed up just a few times. The gene calls are TRBV4-1 and TRBJ1-2; D possibly corresponds to TRBD1 (6 bases). The V and J ends lost 1 base and 2 bases respectively, with 14 bases between them. Germline V gene lookup returns CDR1 MGHRA and CDR2 YSYEKL. The CDR3 sequence is 16 residues long. CDR3 nucleotides: TGCGCCAGCAGCCAAGTAGGCAGGGGAGTAAACTATGGCTACACCTTC. As protein: CASSQVGRGVNYGYTF.

In DNA, the CDR3 is TGTGCCAGCAGCCAAGCCCGAAGCTCTAGTACCAATGAGCAGTTCTTC. It is translated as CASSQARSSSTNEQFF. V and J are TRBV3-1 (or the pseudogene TRBV3-2) and TRBJ2-1, with D uncertain. The CDR3 is 16 residues long. Germline assignment: CDR1 LGHDT and CDR2 YNNKEL (reference sequence). Trimming took 1 base from V and 6 from J, leaving 16 bases between them.

J is TRBJ2-1 and V is TRBV20-1; possibly TRBD2 for D (5 bases). Trimming cost V 4 bases and J 16 bases, with 14 bases left between them. The CDR3 sequence is 10 residues long. Germline V gives CDR1 DFQATT, CDR2 SNEGSKA (reference sequence). The CDR3 bases are TGCAGTGCTAAGGGCCCGCGGGTTTTCTTC. Encoded protein: CSAKGPRVFF.

The J gene is TRBJ2-3, the V gene TRBV30, with D possibly matching TRBD1 (6 bases). The germline V gene has CDR1 GTSNPN and CDR2 SVGIG (reference sequence). The CDR3 sequence is 17 residues long. The V and J ends lost 0 bases and 2 bases respectively, with 18 bases between them. The CDR3 reads CAWSVQGIMSSTDTQYF. The DNA for the CDR3 is TGTGCCTGGAGTGTACAGGGAATTATGAGTTCCACAGATACGCAGTATTTT. The complete variable domain, with remaining parts taken from reference TRBV30 and TRBJ2-3, reads SQTIHQWPATLVQPVGSPLSLECTVEGTSNPNLYWYRQAAGRGLQLLFYSVGIGQISSEVPQNLSASRPQDRQFILSSKKLLLSDSGFYLCAWSVQGIMSSTDTQYFGPGTRLTVL.

The chain's CDR3 is CASSYSYSYGYTF. Here the CDR3 DNA reads TGTGCCAGCAGTTACTCGTATTCCTATGGCTACACCTTC. The chain links TRBV6-5 to TRBJ1-2; no clear D. This CDR3 has 13 amino acids. Germline V gene lookup returns CDR1 MNHEY and CDR2 SVGAGI. With 0 bases removed from V and 4 bases from J, the gap between germline ends came to 6 bases.

The count of this clone is one. The chain carries TRBV5-6 and TRBJ1-2, with D possibly TRBD1 on 5 matching bases. V shed 0 bases and J shed 2 bases, with 8 bases lying between them. The CDR3 length is 14 residues. Germline V gives CDR1 SGHDT, CDR2 YYEEEE. CDR3 in DNA: TGTGCCAGCAGCTTGGAGGGGAGGAACTATGGCTACACCTTC. Protein product: CASSLEGRNYGYTF. Variable domain in full (rest from reference TRBV5-6 and TRBJ1-2): DAGVTQSPTHLIKTRGQQVTLRCSPKSGHDTVSWYQQALGQGPQFIFQYYEEEERQRGNFPDRFSGHQFPNYSSELNVNALLLGDSALYLCASSLEGRNYGYTFGSGTRLTVV.

The V gene is TRBV14, the J gene TRBJ2-5, with D tentatively TRBD2 (6 bases). The CDR3 spans 14 residues. Trimming stripped 1 base from V and 5 bases from J, with 11 bases between. CDR1 is SGHDN and CDR2 is FVKESK in the germline V gene. CDR3 DNA sequence: TGTGCCAGCAGCCAAGGGGGAGGAGTGGAGACCCAGTACTTC. Amino acid sequence: CASSQGGGVETQYF.

The chain is built from TRBV9 and TRBJ2-1, with 14 bases lining up with TRBD2. The germline V gene encodes CDR1 SGDLS and CDR2 YYNGEE. This CDR3 spans 18 amino acids. V lost 3 bases and J lost 0; bases outside the gene matches: 5. DNA for the CDR3: TGTGCCAGCAGCGCGGGACTAGCGGGGGCCAGCTCCTACAATGAGCAGTTCTTC. This encodes CASSAGLAGASSYNEQFF.

The chain carries TRBV7-9 and TRBJ2-2, with D perhaps matching TRBD1 (6 bases). Germline V gives CDR1 SEHNR, CDR2 FQNEAQ (reference sequence). The germline V and J ends were trimmed by 2 bases and 8 bases, with 9 bases remaining between them. The CDR3 consists of 13 residues. This chain's CDR3 is CASSLQGSGELFF. DNA for the CDR3: TGTGCCAGCAGCTTACAGGGGTCGGGGGAGCTGTTTTTT.

The chain uses TRBV5-1 and TRBJ1-2, with 9 bases lining up with TRBD1. The junction had 9 bases not matched to a gene; V was cut back by 4 bases and J by 5 bases. The length of the CDR3 is 15 residues. The germline CDR1 and CDR2 sequences are SGHRS and YFSETQ. The CDR3 protein is CASSPWDREGYGYTF. The CDR3 DNA is TGCGCCAGCAGCCCCTGGGACAGGGAGGGTTATGGCTACACCTTC. Complete variable domain (other parts from reference TRBV5-1 and TRBJ1-2): KAGVTQTPRYLIKTRGQQVTLSCSPISGHRSVSWYQQTPGQGLQFLFEYFSETQRNKGNFPGRFSGRQFSNSRSEMNVSTLELGDSALYLCASSPWDREGYGYTFGSGTRLTVV.

This rearrangement joins TRBV2 to TRBJ1-4; TRBD1 matches 7 bases. Unmatched junction bases numbered 5, after V lost 3 bases and J lost 7 bases. This CDR3 has 14 residues. The germline V gene encodes CDR1 SNHLY and CDR2 FYNNEI. CDR3 amino acids: CASSEKRGREKLFF. In DNA form, the CDR3 reads TGTGCCAGCAGTGAGAAAAGGGGGCGTGAAAAACTGTTTTTT.

This clone has more than one count but fewer than ten. The V and J genes are TRBV28 and TRBJ1-1; D uncertain. CDR1 is MDHEN and CDR2 is SYDVKM in the germline V gene. The CDR3 spans 15 residues. V shed 3 bases and J shed 1 base, with 12 bases lying between them. CDR3 loop: CASSFRTKRNTEAFF. CDR3 DNA sequence: TGTGCCAGCAGTTTTCGTACGAAGAGGAACACTGAAGCTTTCTTT.

The V call is TRBV6-1, the J call TRBJ1-4, with 7 bases lining up with TRBD1. This CDR3 is 13 amino acids long. Germline CDR1 is MNHNS and CDR2 is SASEGT. V lost 1 base, J lost 13 bases, and 6 bases stayed unmatched. The CDR3 DNA is TGTGCCAGCAGTGAAGTTAACCGGGACAGACTGTTTTTT. Its protein product is CASSEVNRDRLFF.

This rearrangement joins TRBV21-1 to TRBJ1-5; TRBD1 is taken as the D call from the table, unchecked against the DNA. TRBV21-1 is a pseudogene segment. The CDR3 covers 14 residues. In DNA form, the CDR3 reads TGTGCCAGCAGCAAAGACAGGGGAAGACAGCCCCAGCATTTT. This sequence encodes CASSKDRGRQPQHF.

The chain uses TRBV5-4 and TRBJ2-5; 7 nucleotides match TRBD2. This CDR3 has 14 residues. Trimming at V came to 4 bases and at J to 3 bases, leaving 6 bases not matched to a gene. Germline V gene sequence: CDR1 SGHNT, CDR2 YYREEE (reference sequence). The CDR3 is CASSTGLGKETQYF. The CDR3 coding sequence is TGTGCCAGCAGCACAGGACTAGGGAAAGAGACCCAGTACTTC. The whole variable domain, remainder taken from reference TRBV5-4 and TRBJ2-5, is ETGVTQSPTHLIKTRGQQVTLRCSSQSGHNTVSWYQQALGQGPQFIFQYYREEENGRGNFPPRFSGLQFPNYSSELNVNALELDDSALYLCASSTGLGKETQYFGPGTRLLVL.

The chain employs TRBV6-2 or TRBV6-3 and TRBJ1-5; D perhaps matches TRBD1 (6 bases). The CDR3 has 16 amino acids. CDR1 is MNHEY and CDR2 is SVGEGT in the germline V gene. V was trimmed by 2 bases and J by 0 bases, leaving 11 bases between them. The CDR3 region is CASSYVTGSSNQPQHF. The CDR3 bases are TGTGCCAGCAGTTACGTGACAGGATCTAGCAATCAGCCCCAGCATTTT.

CDR3 sequence (DNA): TGTGCCAGCAGCCTGACAGGCACCCATGGCTACACCTTC. Translated: CASSLTGTHGYTF. This rearrangement joins TRBV5-6 to TRBJ1-2; perhaps TRBD1 as D (6 bases). Per germline, CDR1 SGHDT and CDR2 YYEEEE. This CDR3 contains 13 residues. Trimming took 4 bases from V and 6 from J, leaving 13 bases between them.

The chain is built from TRBV7-9 and TRBJ1-5, with 8 bases aligning to TRBD1. This CDR3 region has 19 residues. Germline V gene sequence: CDR1 SEHNR, CDR2 FQNEAQ (reference sequence). The trim removed 1 base at V and 0 bases at J, leaving 11 bases unmatched. The CDR3 nucleotides are TGTGCCAGCAGCTTAGAAGGACAGGGACTTGGGGGTAGCAATCAGCCCCAGCATTTT. Protein product: CASSLEGQGLGGSNQPQHF.